This TCR beta chain is drawn from a study of regulatory T cells in long-lasting Graves disease. This clonotype was observed a handful of times. Time point denoted: newly diagnosed GD, antithyroid drugs for less than 3 months. TCR sequences were obtained from RNA taken from PBMCs. Patients met American Thyroid Association criteria for Graves' disease. Arm-PCR with iRepertoire HTBI primers amplified the CDR3 regions for these TCR beta libraries. In the authors' workflow: Sample data revealed about 62 TRBV and under 15 TRBJ segments. TCRdb analysed the multiplex PCR reads with MiXCR anew, one entry per CDR3 protein. TCRdb, rather than the study authors, made the V and J calls. This table holds around 320,000 distinct CDR3 sequences, 16% found once. These data were also filed under a second study, of T cells in Graves' hyperthyroidism and ophthalmopathy. That study reports: Uncontrolled infection, other autoimmune disease, pregnancy or lactation led to exclusion.

Specimen: peripheral blood mononuclear cells (PBMCs), collected at new diagnosis, from a patient treated with antithyroid drugs. The TCR sequence derives from a man in his forties with Graves disease.

The CDR3 here is CATSRDTRMVEKLFF. CDR3 nucleotides: TGTGCCACCAGCAGAGATACCCGGATGGTTGAAAAACTGTTTTTT. This chain uses TRBV15 with TRBJ1-4; D remains ambiguous. The CDR3 spans 15 residues. Germline assignment: CDR1 LNHNV and CDR2 YYDKDF (reference sequence). With 0 bases removed from V and 7 bases from J, the gap between germline ends came to 12 bases. Full variable domain (outside the CDR3, taken from reference TRBV15 and TRBJ1-4): DAMVIQNPRYQVTQFGKPVTLSCSQTLNHNVMYWYQQKSSQAPKLLFHYYDKDFNNEADTPDNFQSRRPNTSFCFLDIRSPGLGDTAMYLCATSRDTRMVEKLFFGSGTQLSVL.